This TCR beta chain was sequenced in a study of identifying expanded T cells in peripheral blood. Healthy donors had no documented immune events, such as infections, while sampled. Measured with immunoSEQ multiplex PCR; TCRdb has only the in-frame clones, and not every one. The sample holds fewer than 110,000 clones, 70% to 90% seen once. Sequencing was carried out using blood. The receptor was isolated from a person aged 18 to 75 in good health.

CDR3 coding DNA: TGTGCCAGCACTCTTCGACAGGAGTACGTGAACACTGAAGCTTTCTTT. As protein: CASTLRQEYVNTEAFF. The rearrangement uses TRBV25-1 and TRBJ1-1; possibly TRBD1 for D (6 bases). The CDR3 spans 16 residues. The V gene lost 7 bases and the J gene lost 0 bases, with 18 bases spanning the gap. Germline CDR1 and CDR2: MGHDK and SYGVNS.